These 15 T cell receptor beta chains share one sample of origin, sequenced in a study of blood T cell repertoires in COVID-19 (TCRdb year 2020). Receptor libraries were prepared by the immunoSEQ multiplex PCR assay. The table was pulled from immuneACCESS by TCRdb, which kept in-frame rearrangements only. Such tables lose some clones; where checked, under half of the loss comes from unresolved V genes, and the rest has no known cause. This sample holds about 32,000 clones; 87% were observed only once. The top ten clonotypes cover about an eighth of the sample. Sequenced: peripheral blood. The receptors originated from a man aged 55-75 years with active COVID-19.

This clone was counted between two and nine times. The rearrangement uses TRBV30 and TRBJ1-5; D perhaps matches TRBD1 (6 bases). V was pared by 3 bases and J by 0 bases, with 15 bases between. The CDR3 covers 16 residues. Germline V gene lookup returns CDR1 GTSNPN and CDR2 SVGIG (reference sequence). The CDR3 loop reads CAWSDHRVPSNQPQHF. CDR3 bases: TGTGCCTGGAGCGACCACAGGGTCCCTAGCAATCAGCCCCAGCATTTT.

This clone showed up just once. This sequence joins TRBV6-2 or TRBV6-3 and TRBJ2-1; 10 nucleotides align to TRBD1. This CDR3 is 17 amino acids long. V was clipped by 0 bases and J by 6 bases; unmatched bases: 8. Per germline, CDR1 MNHEY and CDR2 SVGEGT. CDR3 amino acids: CASSYSRDRGGGNEQFF. The CDR3 DNA reads TGTGCCAGCAGTTACTCTCGGGACAGGGGAGGAGGCAATGAGCAGTTCTTC.

This clone appeared a single time. The chain has TRBV6-5 and TRBJ2-3; 8 positions match TRBD1. Losses at the gene ends were 5 bases for V and 1 base for J; bases not matched to a gene: 2. Germline CDR1 is MNHEY and CDR2 is SVGAGI. This CDR3 has 14 residues. The CDR3 nucleotides read TGTGCCAGCAGTCGGGGACAGGGCACAGATACGCAGTATTTT. Protein: CASSRGQGTDTQYF.

This clone was recorded a few times. The chain employs TRBV19 and TRBJ1-5; D perhaps matches TRBD1 (5 bases). The CDR3 covers 13 residues. V lost 7 bases to trimming and J lost 6 bases, with 13 bases between them. Germline CDR1 is LNHDA and CDR2 is SQIVND (reference sequence). Here the CDR3 DNA reads TGTGCCAGTAATATGGGGCTCGGTCAGCCCCAGCATTTT. Protein sequence: CASNMGLGQPQHF.

The chain recombines TRBV29-1 with TRBJ2-1, with a tentative D call TRBD2 (5 bases). Trimming left V 7 bases short and J 3 bases short, with 19 bases between. The CDR3 spans 15 residues. Looked up from germline, CDR1 is SQVTM and CDR2 is ANQGSEA. CDR3: CSAPLRGVDYNEQFF. CDR3 in DNA: TGCAGCGCCCCCCTCCGGGGTGTTGACTACAATGAGCAGTTCTTC.

The rearrangement links TRBV21-1 to TRBJ2-7; the DNA was not compared with TRBD2, the D call given in the table. TRBV21-1 is a pseudogene. The CDR3 length is 14 residues. In DNA form, the CDR3 reads TGTGCCAGCAGCAAGGGACTACCCGGCTACGAGCAGTACTTC. Residues: CASSKGLPGYEQYF.

This chain links TRBV28 with TRBJ1-3; maybe TRBD1 (5 bases). The CDR3 spans 13 residues. Germline V gene sequence: CDR1 MDHEN, CDR2 SYDVKM. V dropped 2 bases and J dropped 9 bases, with 11 bases sitting between them. The CDR3 sequence: CASSLRGQGTIYF. CDR3 nucleotides: TGTGCCAGCAGTTTAAGGGGTCAGGGCACCATATATTTT. The complete variable domain, with remaining parts taken from reference TRBV28 and TRBJ1-3, reads DVKVTQSSRYLVKRTGEKVFLECVQDMDHENMFWYRQDPGLGLRLIYFSYDVKMKEKGDIPEGYSVSREKKERFSLILESASTNQTSMYLCASSLRGQGTIYFGEGSWLTVV.

The chain has TRBV11-3 and TRBJ1-1; a possible D gene is TRBD1 (6 bases). CDR1 and CDR2 from the germline V gene are SGHNT and YENEEA. This CDR3 region has 15 residues. Trimming stripped 5 bases from V and 1 base from J, with 14 bases between. The CDR3 coding sequence is TGTGCCAGCAGCGTGGACAGTAAACCGAACACTGAAGCTTTCTTT. Its translation is CASSVDSKPNTEAFF. Together with reference TRBV11-3 and TRBJ1-1, the CDR3 gives the full variable domain: EAGVVQSPRYKIIEKKQPVAFWCNPISGHNTLYWYLQNLGQGPELLIRYENEEAVDDSQLPKDRFSAERLKGVDSTLKIQPAELGDSAVYLCASSVDSKPNTEAFFGQGTRLTVV.

V gene TRBV19 combines with J gene TRBJ2-1; possibly TRBD2 for D (6 bases). This CDR3 has 16 residues. V was shortened by 5 bases and J by 4 bases, with 18 bases between the two germline ends. Germline V gives CDR1 LNHDA, CDR2 SQIVND (reference sequence). The CDR3 region has the DNA TGTGCCAGTAGTGCGGCGGGGCCACTAAGATACAATGAGCAGTTCTTC. Translating it yields CASSAAGPLRYNEQFF.

This chain joins TRBV5-1 and TRBJ2-3; D uncertain. The CDR3 extends over 13 amino acids. Germline V CDR1 and CDR2: SGHRS, YFSETQ. V lost 3 bases and J lost 4, with 9 bases in between. The DNA for the CDR3 is TGCGCCAGCAGCTCCACTTTATCAGATACGCAGTATTTT. This codes for CASSSTLSDTQYF.

This clone is medium-sized. The V and J genes are TRBV27 and TRBJ1-2; possibly TRBD1 for D (6 bases). Germline assignment: CDR1 MNHEY and CDR2 SMNVEV (reference sequence). Trimming stripped 4 bases from V and 3 bases from J, with 12 bases between. The CDR3 is 14 amino acids. DNA for the CDR3: TGTGCCAGCAGTTCCGACGGACAGTACTATGGCTACACCTTC. This codes for CASSSDGQYYGYTF.

The V call is TRBV5-6, the J call TRBJ2-1, with D perhaps matching TRBD1 (6 bases). Between the trimmed V and J ends, which lost 0 bases and 5 bases, there was a span of 12 bases. This CDR3 contains 15 residues. Germline CDR1 is SGHDT and CDR2 is YYEEEE. For the CDR3, the DNA is TGTGCCAGCAGCTTGGACAGGGCGTGGAACAATGAGCAGTTCTTC. Protein sequence: CASSLDRAWNNEQFF.

This chain joins TRBV19 and TRBJ2-7; 10 nucleotides line up with TRBD1. Germline lookup yields CDR1 LNHDA and CDR2 SQIVND (reference sequence). Trimming cost V 6 bases and J 2 bases; bases outside gene matches: 7. The CDR3 extends over 15 amino acids. Here the CDR3 reads CASSRGTGAAYEQYF. CDR3 in DNA: TGTGCCAGTAGCCGAGGGACAGGGGCCGCCTACGAGCAGTACTTC.

The genes are TRBV5-1 and TRBJ1-4; no firm D call. V lost 6 bases to trimming and J lost 7 bases, with 22 bases between them. CDR1 and CDR2 (germline): SGHRS, YFSETQ. This CDR3 comprises 16 residues. The CDR3: CASTGSPRGVGEKLFF. The CDR3 bases are TGCGCCAGCACGGGGTCCCCGAGAGGAGTAGGTGAAAAACTGTTTTTT.

The rearrangement links TRBV10-1 to TRBJ2-7, with TRBD1 matching 7 bases. After removal of 7 bases from V and 0 bases from J, the junction contained 6 bases not matched to a gene. The CDR3 has 14 residues. Germline V gene data show CDR1 as WNHNN and CDR2 as SYGVQD (reference sequence). CDR3 amino acids: CASIRTGISYEQYF. As DNA, the CDR3 is TGCGCCAGCATAAGGACAGGTATCTCCTACGAGCAGTACTTC.